This TCR beta chain was identified during a study of cytomegalovirus exposure and HLA in healthy donors. With respect to this clone: Antigen specificity is unknown.

Both 60 Vbeta primers and 13 Jbeta primers went into the PCR. Data came from immunoSEQ multiplex PCR; TCRdb stores just in-frame clones and leaves some out. The sample holds some 95,000 clones, under 75% seen once. Study-level findings and limits: Near-uniform donor sequencing depth was presumed by presence/absence analyses. In a later analysis, V- and J-gene trimming of beta chains associated with a DCLRE1C missense variant, replicated independently. More clonal expansion characterized HLA-associated TCR beta chains than equally common others in a later analysis.

The sample comprised PBMCs. The clonotype comes from a female donor in good health and CMV-seronegative.

DNA for the CDR3: TGTGCCAGTAGTTCACAGGGGGGGAACACTGAAGCTTTCTTT. Amino acids: CASSSQGGNTEAFF. This chain connects TRBV19 to TRBJ1-1; 8 nucleotides line up with TRBD1. This CDR3 has 14 residues. Unmatched junction bases numbered 3, after V lost 5 bases and J lost 1 base. CDR1 LNHDA and CDR2 SQIVND come from the germline V gene (reference sequence). The full variable domain, in which reference TRBV19 and TRBJ1-1 provide the parts outside the CDR3, is DGGITQSPKYLFRKEGQNVTLSCEQNLNHDAMYWYRQDPGQGLRLIYYSQIVNDFQKGDIAEGYSVSREKKESFPLTVTSAQKNPTAFYLCASSSQGGNTEAFFGQGTRLTVV.